The present entry profiles one T cell receptor (beta chain) with its context. These data originate in a study of blood T cell repertoires in COVID-19. Authors' methods: Reference gene primer amplification yielded estimated nucleated cell counts. The repertoire was sequenced with immunoSEQ multiplex PCR; TCRdb's copy has only in-frame clones and lacks some. V and J calls and clone size follow that table, whereas D and trimming were derived from the DNA. The table lists some 150,000 clones, roughly 80% of them singletons. Germline CDR1 is MNHNS and CDR2 is SASEGT. This CDR3 contains 15 residues. Trimming cost V 3 bases and J 0 bases, with 12 bases left between them.

This chain connects TRBV6-1 to TRBJ2-7; TRBD2 is a possible D gene (5 bases). Sequenced sample: peripheral blood. This clonotype was sampled from a woman in her 50s with active or convalescent COVID-19. The CDR3 sequence is CASSESGWSSYEQYF. CDR3 coding DNA: TGTGCCAGCAGTGAGTCGGGGTGGAGCTCCTACGAGCAGTACTTC.